Sequencing of this T cell receptor beta chain was carried out in a study of blood T cell repertoires in COVID-19. Assay: immunoSEQ multiplex PCR; the TCRdb copy retains only in-frame clones and omits some. The sample lists 250,000 or so clones; roughly 90% were seen once. The V and J ends lost 4 bases and 1 base respectively, with 9 bases between them. Per germline, CDR1 MDHEN and CDR2 SYDVKM. The CDR3 contains 14 residues. The TCR was taken from a middle-aged man who had been exposed to COVID-19. The sample taken for sequencing was PBMCs or T cells enriched from blood (not recorded which). The genes are TRBV28 and TRBJ2-3; D is perhaps TRBD1 (5 bases). The CDR3, as DNA: TGTGCCAGCAGTTCGGTAGGGGGCACAGATACGCAGTATTTT. This translates into CASSSVGGTDTQYF.